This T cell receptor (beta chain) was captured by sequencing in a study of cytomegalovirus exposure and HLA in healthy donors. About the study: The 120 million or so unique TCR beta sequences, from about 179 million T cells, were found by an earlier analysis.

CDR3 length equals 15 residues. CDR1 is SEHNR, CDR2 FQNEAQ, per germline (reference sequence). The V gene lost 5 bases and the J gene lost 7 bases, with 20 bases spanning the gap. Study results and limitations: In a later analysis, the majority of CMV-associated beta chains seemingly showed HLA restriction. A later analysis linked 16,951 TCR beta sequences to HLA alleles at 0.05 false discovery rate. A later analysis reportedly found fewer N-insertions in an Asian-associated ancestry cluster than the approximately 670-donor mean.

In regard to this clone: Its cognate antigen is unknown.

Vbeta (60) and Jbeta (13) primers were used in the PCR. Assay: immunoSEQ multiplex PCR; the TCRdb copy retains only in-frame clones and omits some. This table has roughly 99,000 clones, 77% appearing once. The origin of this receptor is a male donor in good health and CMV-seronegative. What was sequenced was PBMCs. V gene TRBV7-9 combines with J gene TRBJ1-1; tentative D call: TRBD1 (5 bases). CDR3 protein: CASSPLGGDPYEAFF. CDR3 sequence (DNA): TGTGCCAGCAGCCCACTCGGGGGAGACCCTTATGAAGCTTTCTTT. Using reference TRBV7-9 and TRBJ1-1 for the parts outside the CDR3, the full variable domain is DTGVSQNPRHKITKRGQNVTFRCDPISEHNRLYWYRQTLGQGPEFLTYFQNEAQLEKSRLLSDRFSAERPKGSFSTLEIQRTEQGDSAMYLCASSPLGGDPYEAFFGQGTRLTVV.